This T cell receptor beta chain was retrieved from a study of blood T cell repertoires in COVID-19. Overall study: Sites across the United States, Italy and Spain contributed samples from acute and convalescent COVID-19.

The CDR3 spans 15 residues. After removal of 3 bases from V and 6 bases from J, the junction contained 10 bases not matched to a gene. The germline gives CDR1 SGHVS, CDR2 FNYEAQ. Original processing notes: Nucleated cell number was recorded as an estimate derived from reference gene primer amplification. Sequencing was performed with immunoSEQ multiplex PCR; in TCRdb, only in-frame clones are kept and a portion is missing. V, J and clone size are those of that table, while D and trimming were read from the DNA. The table has 85,000 to 100,000 clones, 88% seen once. Sequencing was done on a sample of peripheral blood. The rearrangement joins TRBV7-6 to TRBJ1-1, with 7 bases fitting TRBD1. The TCR originated in a man aged 45-65 years with COVID-19, enrolled during active disease. CDR3 in amino acids: CASSFSSGTASEAFF. CDR3 sequence (DNA): TGTGCCAGCAGCTTTAGTTCCGGGACAGCCTCTGAAGCTTTCTTT.